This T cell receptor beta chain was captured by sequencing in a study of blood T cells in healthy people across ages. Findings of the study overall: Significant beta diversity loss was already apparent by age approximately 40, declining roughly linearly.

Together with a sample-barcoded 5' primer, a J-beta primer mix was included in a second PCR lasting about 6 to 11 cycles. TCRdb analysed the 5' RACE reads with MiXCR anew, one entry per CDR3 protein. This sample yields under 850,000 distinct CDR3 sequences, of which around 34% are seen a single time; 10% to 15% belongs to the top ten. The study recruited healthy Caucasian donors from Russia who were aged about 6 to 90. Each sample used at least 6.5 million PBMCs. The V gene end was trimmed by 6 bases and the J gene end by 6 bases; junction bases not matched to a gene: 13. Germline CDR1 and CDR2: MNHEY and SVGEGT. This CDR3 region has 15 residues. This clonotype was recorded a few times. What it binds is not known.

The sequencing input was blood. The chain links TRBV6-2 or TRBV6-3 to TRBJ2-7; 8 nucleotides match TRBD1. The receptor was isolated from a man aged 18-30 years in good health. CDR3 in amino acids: CASRPQGAPPSEQYF. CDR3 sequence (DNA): TGTGCCAGCAGACCCCAGGGGGCTCCGCCAAGCGAGCAGTACTTC.